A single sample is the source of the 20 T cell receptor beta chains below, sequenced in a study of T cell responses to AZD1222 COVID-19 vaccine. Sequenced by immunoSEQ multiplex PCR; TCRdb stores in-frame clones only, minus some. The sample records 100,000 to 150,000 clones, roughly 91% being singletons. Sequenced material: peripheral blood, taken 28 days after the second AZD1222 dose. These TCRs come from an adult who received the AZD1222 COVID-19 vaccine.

CDR3 DNA: TGCGCCAGCAGCCAGGGGCAGTACACTGAAGCTTTCTTT. Its protein product is CASSQGQYTEAFF. This chain links TRBV4-1 with TRBJ1-1, with D maybe TRBD1 (5 bases). Trimming took off 3 bases at V and 3 bases at J, with 8 bases between the two ends. This CDR3 is 13 amino acids long. The germline V gene has CDR1 MGHRA and CDR2 YSYEKL.

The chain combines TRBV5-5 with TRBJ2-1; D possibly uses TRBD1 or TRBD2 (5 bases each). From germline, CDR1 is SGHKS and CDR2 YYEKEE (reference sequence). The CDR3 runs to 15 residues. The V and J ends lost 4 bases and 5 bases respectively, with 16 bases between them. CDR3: CASSVGTSPNNEQFF. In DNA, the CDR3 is TGTGCCAGCAGCGTCGGGACCAGTCCAAACAATGAGCAGTTCTTC.

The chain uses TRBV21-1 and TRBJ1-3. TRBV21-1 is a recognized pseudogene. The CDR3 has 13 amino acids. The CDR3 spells CASSKGTDYTIYF. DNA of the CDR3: TGTGCCAGCAGCAAAGGGACCGATTACACCATATATTTT.

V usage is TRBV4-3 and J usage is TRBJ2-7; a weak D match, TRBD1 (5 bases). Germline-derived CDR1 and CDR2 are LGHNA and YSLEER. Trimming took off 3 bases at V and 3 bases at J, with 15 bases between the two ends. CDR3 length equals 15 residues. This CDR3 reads CASSQSFMGLYEQYF. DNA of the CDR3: TGCGCCAGCAGCCAGTCGTTTATGGGGCTCTACGAGCAGTACTTC.

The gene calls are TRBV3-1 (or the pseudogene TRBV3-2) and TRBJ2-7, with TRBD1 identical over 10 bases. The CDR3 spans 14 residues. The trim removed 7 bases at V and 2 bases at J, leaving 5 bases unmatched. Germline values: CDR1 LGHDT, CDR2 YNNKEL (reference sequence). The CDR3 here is CASTQGQGTYEQYF. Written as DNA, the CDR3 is TGTGCCAGCACCCAGGGACAGGGGACCTACGAGCAGTACTTC.

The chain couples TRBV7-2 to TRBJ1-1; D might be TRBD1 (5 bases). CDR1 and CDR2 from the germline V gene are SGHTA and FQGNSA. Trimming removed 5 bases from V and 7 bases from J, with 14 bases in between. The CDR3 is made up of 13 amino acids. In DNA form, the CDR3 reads TGTGCCAGCAGCCCCATGGGGGGGGTTGAAGCTTTCTTT. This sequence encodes CASSPMGGVEAFF.

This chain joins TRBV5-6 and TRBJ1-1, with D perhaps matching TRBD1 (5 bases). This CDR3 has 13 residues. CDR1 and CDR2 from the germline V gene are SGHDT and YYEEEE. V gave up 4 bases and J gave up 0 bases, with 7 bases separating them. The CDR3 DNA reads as TGTGCCAGCAGCAAGACAGTGAACACTGAAGCTTTCTTT. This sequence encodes CASSKTVNTEAFF.

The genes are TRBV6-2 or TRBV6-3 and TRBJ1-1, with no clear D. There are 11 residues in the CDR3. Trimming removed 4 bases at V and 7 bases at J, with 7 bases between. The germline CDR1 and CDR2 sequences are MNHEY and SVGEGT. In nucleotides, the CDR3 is TGTGCCAGCAGTTTTGGAGGTGAAGCTTTCTTT. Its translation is CASSFGGEAFF.

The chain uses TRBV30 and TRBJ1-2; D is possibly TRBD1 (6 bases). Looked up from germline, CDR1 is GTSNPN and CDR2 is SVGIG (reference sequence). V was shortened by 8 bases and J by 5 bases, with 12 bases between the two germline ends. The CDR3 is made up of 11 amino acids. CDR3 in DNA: TGTGCCCCTGACAGGAGATATGGCTACACCTTC. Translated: CAPDRRYGYTF.

DNA for the CDR3: TGTGCCAGCAAGAGCGGAGGAAATTCACCCCTCCACTTT. Translating gives CASKSGGNSPLHF. This chain connects TRBV6-5 to TRBJ1-6; no clear D gene. V dropped 7 bases and J dropped 7 bases, with 11 bases sitting between them. Germline values: CDR1 MNHEY, CDR2 SVGAGI. This CDR3 region has 13 residues.

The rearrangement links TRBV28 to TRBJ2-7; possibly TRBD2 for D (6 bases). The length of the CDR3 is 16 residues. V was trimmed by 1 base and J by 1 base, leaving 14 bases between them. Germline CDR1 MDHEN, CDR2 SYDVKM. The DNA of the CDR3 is TGTGCCAGCAGTTTATCGAAGGAGAGCGGGTCCTACGAGCAGTACTTC. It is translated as CASSLSKESGSYEQYF.

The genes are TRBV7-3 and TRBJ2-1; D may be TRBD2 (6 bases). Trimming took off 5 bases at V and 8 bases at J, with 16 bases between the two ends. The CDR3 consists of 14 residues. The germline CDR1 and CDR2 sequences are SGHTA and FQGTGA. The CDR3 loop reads CASSPRTWGDEQFF. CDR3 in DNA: TGTGCCAGCAGCCCCCGGACCTGGGGGGATGAGCAGTTCTTC.

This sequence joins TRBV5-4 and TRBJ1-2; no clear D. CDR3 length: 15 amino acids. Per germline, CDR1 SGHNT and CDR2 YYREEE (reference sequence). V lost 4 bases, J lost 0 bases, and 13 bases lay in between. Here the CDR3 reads CASSLWGIANYGYTF. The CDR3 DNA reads TGTGCCAGCAGCCTTTGGGGAATAGCTAACTATGGCTACACCTTC.

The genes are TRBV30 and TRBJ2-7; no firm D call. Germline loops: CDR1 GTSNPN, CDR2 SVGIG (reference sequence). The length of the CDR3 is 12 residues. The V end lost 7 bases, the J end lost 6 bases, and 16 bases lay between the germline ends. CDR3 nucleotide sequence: TGTGCCTTTTCACTGATGACGGCCGAGCAGTACTTC. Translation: CAFSLMTAEQYF.

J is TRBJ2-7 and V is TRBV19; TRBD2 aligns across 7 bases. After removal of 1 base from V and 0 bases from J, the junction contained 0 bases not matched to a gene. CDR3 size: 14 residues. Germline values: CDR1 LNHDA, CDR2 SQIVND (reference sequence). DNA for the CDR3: TGTGCCAGTAGTATAGGGACTAGCTCCTACGAGCAGTACTTC. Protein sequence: CASSIGTSSYEQYF.

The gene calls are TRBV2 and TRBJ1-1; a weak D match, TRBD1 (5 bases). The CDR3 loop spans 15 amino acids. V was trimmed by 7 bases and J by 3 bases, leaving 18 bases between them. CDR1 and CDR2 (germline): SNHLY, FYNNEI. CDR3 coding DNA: TGTGCCAGCACCATATCCGGCGGGGGTTACACTGAAGCTTTCTTT. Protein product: CASTISGGGYTEAFF.

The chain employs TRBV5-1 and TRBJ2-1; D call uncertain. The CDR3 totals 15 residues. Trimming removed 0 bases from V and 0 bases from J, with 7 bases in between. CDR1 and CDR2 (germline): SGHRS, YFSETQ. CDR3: CASSLELSSYNEQFF. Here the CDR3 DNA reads TGCGCCAGCAGCTTGGAACTAAGCTCCTACAATGAGCAGTTCTTC.

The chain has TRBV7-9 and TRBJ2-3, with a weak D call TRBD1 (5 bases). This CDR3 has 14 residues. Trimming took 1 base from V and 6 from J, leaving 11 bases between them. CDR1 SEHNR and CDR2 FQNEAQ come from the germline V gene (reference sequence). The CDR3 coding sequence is TGTGCCAGCAGCTTAGGGGCTGGGGCTGATACGCAGTATTTT. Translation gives CASSLGAGADTQYF.

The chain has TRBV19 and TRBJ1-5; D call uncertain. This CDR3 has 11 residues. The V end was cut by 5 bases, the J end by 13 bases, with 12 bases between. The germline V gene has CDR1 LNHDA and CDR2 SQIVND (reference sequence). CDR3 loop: CASSLLRAQHF. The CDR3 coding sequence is TGTGCCAGTAGTCTCCTCAGAGCGCAGCATTTT.

This chain's CDR3 is CASSRQAGGYEQYF. The CDR3 DNA sequence: TGTGCCAGCAGCCGCCAAGCGGGTGGGTACGAGCAGTACTTC. This sequence joins TRBV11-2 and TRBJ2-7; a possible D gene is TRBD2 (6 bases). V was pared by 5 bases and J by 4 bases, with 15 bases between. This CDR3 has 14 amino acids. CDR1 is SGHAT, CDR2 FQNNGV, per germline.